This T cell receptor (beta chain) stems from a study of siplizumab effects on memory and regulatory T cells (dated by TCRdb to the late 2010s). For the wider study: The study examined how the anti-CD2 antibody siplizumab affects alloreactive T-cell subsets in allogeneic mixed lymphocyte reactions built from human PBMCs.

General study outcomes and caveats: The suppressive function of proliferating Tregs from siplizumab cultures was not functionally confirmed. In reactions with siplizumab, an average of around 70% of mappable alloreactive CD4+ clones were Treg-derived, compared with around 28% in control reactions. Roughly 80-95% of proliferating CD4+ or CD8+ clones could not be assigned a naive or memory phenotype. Siplizumab significantly reduced the cumulative frequency of alloreactive sequences traceable to unstimulated CD4+ memory T cells. Because sequences below about 10^-5 frequency were poorly captured, only a minor fraction of alloreactive clones could be mapped to unstimulated subsets. Unstimulated naive T cells appeared to be more diverse than memory T cells, and naive cells seemed to make a substantial contribution to the alloresponse.

Sorted unstimulated T cells and proliferating T cells recovered from mixed lymphocyte reactions underwent TCRbeta CDR3 sequencing. Fresh whole blood from fewer than 11 HLA-typed healthy donors was used to isolate PBMCs. The protocol used for the library was the immunoSEQ multiplex PCR assay. Around 100,000 TCR templates per sample were assayed by the deep sequencing platform. Genomic DNA extracted from sorted T cells was used for TCRbeta CDR3 sequencing. On the authors' methods: The R programming language was used for clonal analysis of TCRbeta CDR3 data. Alloreactive CD4+ and CD8+ clones were identified by comparing unstimulated samples to CFSE-low samples taken after the reaction. Regulatory or non-regulatory origin of alloreactive CD4+ clones was assigned by matching sequences to the sorted unstimulated Treg and non-Treg repertoires. TCRdb limited this immuneACCESS table to in-frame rearrangements with V and J called. A share of clones is missing; checked studies link under half to unresolved V genes, and the rest is unexplained. The D gene and trimming were derived from the DNA, and the V and J assignments and clone size from that table. For this sample the table gives about 100,000 clones, of which more than 85% were detected only once. The ten biggest clones cover 0.14% to 0.15% of the sample.

Comments on this clone: The antigen it binds to is not known. Base qualities are not at hand, and no much larger clone is one base apart.

The germline V gene (reference sequence) supplies CDR1 SGHKS and CDR2 YYEKEE. The V end loses 4 bases and the J end loses 5 bases, and a stretch of 16 bases separates them. The CDR3 sequence holds 14 residues, the cysteine and phenylalanine included. CDR3 DNA only is kept here, 42 bases in frame from base 1. Rearrangement joined TRBV5-5 to TRBJ2-7; TRBD2 might be the D gene, on 7 matching bases. This TCR was recovered from a human donor in good health. Sequences were obtained from CD4+ T cells sorted from blood. The DNA sequence is given as TGTGCCAGCAGCCGTAAGGGGGGGCAGGACGAGCAGTACTTC. It translates as CASSRKGGQDEQYF.